The 32 T cell receptor beta chains in this list originate from one sample, sequenced in a study of shared clonotypes between healthy human individuals. Using immunoSEQ multiplex PCR, the repertoire was profiled, and TCRdb retains in-frame clones only, with some absent. The sample holds 1,400,000 or so clones, approximately 98.5% seen once. The specimen sequenced was naive CD4+ T cells sorted from blood. Subset denoted: CD45RA+ positively selected. The receptors here all came from a man aged 30 to 39 in good health.

This clone was seen once. The CDR3 DNA reads as TGTGCCAGCAGTTTAATAGCGGGAGGAGCACAAGAGACCCAGTACTTC. Translated, it gives CASSLIAGGAQETQYF. V is TRBV27 and J is TRBJ2-5, with 10 bases aligning to TRBD2. V shed 2 bases, J shed 2 bases, and the junction held 5 bases outside the gene matches. Germline V CDR1 and CDR2: MNHEY, SMNVEV (reference sequence). The CDR3 contains 16 residues.

The V and J genes are TRBV27 and TRBJ2-7; a possible D gene is TRBD1 (5 bases). This CDR3 has 14 amino acids. The ends were cut back, 3 bases at V and 9 bases at J, with 18 bases in the middle. Germline V lookup: CDR1 MNHEY, CDR2 SMNVEV (reference sequence). For the CDR3, the DNA is TGTGCCAGCAGTTTGATGGCAGGGAACTTTGTGCAGTACTTC. Residues: CASSLMAGNFVQYF.

The CDR3 spells CASSLIFGEAGELFF. CDR3 nucleotides: TGTGCCAGCAGCTTAATTTTCGGAGAGGCCGGGGAGCTGTTTTTT. The genes are TRBV7-9 and TRBJ2-2, with unresolved D. Germline V gene lookup returns CDR1 SEHNR and CDR2 FQNEAQ (reference sequence). V gave up 2 bases and J gave up 6 bases, with 13 bases separating them. CDR3 size: 15 residues.

A single count supports this clone. This chain uses TRBV28 with TRBJ1-1; possible D gene TRBD1, 6 bases. V lost 6 bases and J lost 8, with 13 bases in between. This CDR3 has 12 residues. Germline-derived CDR1 and CDR2 are MDHEN and SYDVKM. The CDR3 nucleotides read TGTGCCAGCAGCCTTCTCACAGGGGAAGCTTTCTTT. Its protein product is CASSLLTGEAFF.

The CDR3 spells CASSLLGWRQSYQPQHF. The CDR3 DNA follows: TGTGCCAGCAGCTTGTTGGGGTGGAGACAGTCATATCAGCCCCAGCATTTT. The genes are TRBV5-8 and TRBJ1-5, with D possibly TRBD1 on 5 matching bases. CDR3 length: 17 residues. CDR1 is SGHTS and CDR2 is YDEGEE in the germline V gene. Deletions cut 1 base from V and 5 bases from J, with 19 bases between. The whole variable domain, filled in from reference TRBV5-8 and TRBJ1-5, reads EAGVTQSPTHLIKTRGQQATLRCSPISGHTSVYWYQQALGLGLQFLLWYDEGEERNRGNFPPRFSGRQFPNYSSELNVNALELEDSALYLCASSLLGWRQSYQPQHFGDGTRLSIL.

V and J are TRBV2 and TRBJ2-5, with 9 bases aligning to TRBD2. Germline loops: CDR1 SNHLY, CDR2 FYNNEI. Trimming took 7 bases from V and 9 from J; bases not matched to a gene: 15. The CDR3 is 15 amino acids. The CDR3 DNA follows: TGTGCCAGCAATTATGGACTAGCGCCCGGGAGGGCCCAGTACTTC. Its protein product is CASNYGLAPGRAQYF. Drawing the rest from reference TRBV2 and TRBJ2-5, the complete variable domain is EPEVTQTPSHQVTQMGQEVILRCVPISNHLYFYWYRQILGQKVEFLVSFYNNEISEKSEIFDDQFSVERPDGSNFTLKIRSTKLEDSAMYFCASNYGLAPGRAQYFGPGTRLLVL.

The V call is TRBV7-3, the J call TRBJ2-7; D is possibly TRBD1 (6 bases). The ends were cut back, 5 bases at V and 4 bases at J, with 12 bases in the middle. Germline CDR1 SGHTA, CDR2 FQGTGA. The CDR3 length is 13 residues. The CDR3 loop reads CASSPGTPYEQYF. The CDR3 DNA follows: TGTGCCAGCAGCCCCGGGACACCTTACGAGCAGTACTTC.

V and J are TRBV27 and TRBJ2-2, with D possibly being TRBD2 (6 bases). The CDR3 loop spans 14 amino acids. V shed 10 bases and J shed 5 bases, with 17 bases lying between them. Germline V gives CDR1 MNHEY, CDR2 SMNVEV (reference sequence). For the CDR3, the DNA is TGTGCCACTGCTCGGGGGTACGGGACCGGGGAGCTGTTTTTT. Encoded protein: CATARGYGTGELFF.

This clone was seen only once. The CDR3 spells CASSPMTELNEKLFF. The CDR3 DNA follows: TGTGCCAGCTCACCAATGACAGAGCTTAATGAAAAACTGTTTTTT. The chain joins TRBV18 to TRBJ1-4; D possibly corresponds to TRBD1 (5 bases). V lost 2 bases to trimming and J lost 4 bases, with 11 bases between them. The length of the CDR3 is 15 residues. CDR1 is KGHSH and CDR2 is LQKENI in the germline V gene.

The chain links TRBV9 to TRBJ2-7; D unresolved. CDR1 is SGDLS and CDR2 is YYNGEE in the germline V gene. The CDR3 loop spans 14 amino acids. V was pared by 0 bases and J by 1 base, with 8 bases between. DNA for the CDR3: TGTGCCAGCAGCGTAGACGGGCAGTCCTACGAGCAGTACTTC. It translates to CASSVDGQSYEQYF. The whole variable domain, remainder taken from reference TRBV9 and TRBJ2-7, is DSGVTQTPKHLITATGQRVTLRCSPRSGDLSVYWYQQSLDQGLQFLIQYYNGEERAKGNILERFSAQQFPDLHSELNLSSLELGDSALYFCASSVDGQSYEQYFGPGTRLTVT.

V is TRBV27 and J is TRBJ1-2, with 12 bases aligning to TRBD1. This CDR3 has 17 residues. V lost 6 bases, J lost 6 bases, and 14 bases stayed unmatched. Germline CDR1 and CDR2: MNHEY and SMNVEV (reference sequence). CDR3 region: CASSLRDRGRGPHGYTF. The CDR3 coding sequence is TGTGCCAGCAGCCTCCGGGACAGGGGGCGCGGCCCCCATGGCTACACCTTC.

The chain recombines TRBV18 with TRBJ1-1; D not resolved. Trimming took 1 base from V and 1 from J, leaving 10 bases between them. The CDR3 has 15 amino acids. Germline V gene data show CDR1 as KGHSH and CDR2 as LQKENI. The CDR3 region is CASSPLFTANTEAFF. Written as DNA, the CDR3 is TGTGCCAGCTCACCACTTTTTACGGCGAACACTGAAGCTTTCTTT.

This chain uses TRBV2 with TRBJ1-1; no definite D call. Germline V gene data show CDR1 as SNHLY and CDR2 as FYNNEI. The CDR3 extends over 15 amino acids. Trimming shortened V by 4 bases and J by 0 bases, and 12 bases separated the two germline ends. CDR3: CASSARTAVNTEAFF. CDR3 sequence (DNA): TGTGCCAGCAGTGCCAGGACGGCGGTGAACACTGAAGCTTTCTTT.

The rearrangement joins TRBV19 to TRBJ2-5; 12 bases are shared with TRBD2. The CDR3 is 15 residues long. CDR1 is LNHDA and CDR2 is SQIVND in the germline V gene (reference sequence). The J segment lost 7 bases and the V segment lost 5 bases, leaving 8 bases of the junction unmatched. The CDR3: CASSPRLAGDGTQYF. The CDR3 region has the DNA TGTGCCAGTAGTCCACGACTAGCGGGAGATGGGACCCAGTACTTC.

V gene TRBV2 combines with J gene TRBJ2-3; D is ambiguous. Germline V gene sequence: CDR1 SNHLY, CDR2 FYNNEI. Between the trimmed V and J ends, which lost 6 bases and 0 bases, there was a span of 10 bases. The CDR3 has 14 residues. CDR3 in DNA: TGTGCCAGCAGCCGTCTCATAAGCACAGATACGCAGTATTTT. This sequence encodes CASSRLISTDTQYF.

The chain carries TRBV29-1 and TRBJ1-1; 8 nucleotides agree with TRBD1. This CDR3 comprises 15 residues. CDR1 and CDR2 from the germline V gene are SQVTM and ANQGSEA. V lost 5 bases and J lost 3; bases outside the gene matches: 11. Here the CDR3 reads CSVQVSGGADTEAFF. The CDR3 DNA reads TGCAGCGTTCAGGTGTCAGGGGGCGCGGACACTGAAGCTTTCTTT. The full variable domain, rest sourced from reference TRBV29-1 and TRBJ1-1, is SAVISQKPSRDICQRGTSLTIQCQVDSQVTMMFWYRQQPGQSLTLIATANQGSEATYESGFVIDKFPISRPNLTFSTLTVSNMSPEDSSIYLCSVQVSGGADTEAFFGQGTRLTVV.

The J gene is TRBJ2-7, the V gene TRBV19; TRBD2 is a possible D gene (5 bases). The length of the CDR3 is 14 residues. V was shortened by 3 bases and J by 2 bases, with 11 bases between the two germline ends. Germline V gene data show CDR1 as LNHDA and CDR2 as SQIVND (reference sequence). The CDR3 protein is CASSIRDHTYEQYF. DNA of the CDR3: TGTGCCAGTAGTATCCGGGATCATACCTACGAGCAGTACTTC. The whole variable domain, filled in from reference TRBV19 and TRBJ2-7, reads DGGITQSPKYLFRKEGQNVTLSCEQNLNHDAMYWYRQDPGQGLRLIYYSQIVNDFQKGDIAEGYSVSREKKESFPLTVTSAQKNPTAFYLCASSIRDHTYEQYFGPGTRLTVT.

The chain recombines TRBV7-6 with TRBJ2-7; D gene ambiguous. V was cut by 1 base and J by 9 bases, with 10 bases left in between. In germline, CDR1 is SGHVS, CDR2 FNYEAQ. The CDR3 is made up of 12 amino acids. The CDR3 nucleotides read TGTGCCAGCAGCTTAGGCGTTGGCGTGCAGTACTTC. It codes for CASSLGVGVQYF.

The chain couples TRBV2 to TRBJ2-5; maybe TRBD2 (6 bases). The ends were cut back, 5 bases at V and 4 bases at J, with 11 bases in the middle. This CDR3 is built from 13 residues. Germline V gene lookup returns CDR1 SNHLY and CDR2 FYNNEI. In nucleotides, the CDR3 is TGTGCCAGCAGTAATGCGGGACTAGAGACCCAGTACTTC. Its translation: CASSNAGLETQYF.

V is TRBV9 and J is TRBJ2-7; 11 bases are a match to TRBD2. The V segment lost 1 base and the J segment 4 bases; nucleotides outside the gene matches: 7. Germline loops: CDR1 SGDLS, CDR2 YYNGEE. The CDR3 covers 16 residues. CDR3 sequence reads: CASSVTTGTSGYEQYF. CDR3 nucleotide sequence: TGTGCCAGCAGCGTAACCACCGGGACTAGCGGTTACGAGCAGTACTTC.

The J gene is TRBJ1-1, the V gene TRBV19, with 8 bases matching TRBD1. The CDR3 totals 18 residues. Germline V CDR1 and CDR2: LNHDA, SQIVND (reference sequence). The trim removed 9 bases at V and 1 base at J, leaving 19 bases unmatched. The DNA for the CDR3 is TGTGCCAGCCATGGATTAACAGGGGGACGGATGGGGAACACTGAAGCTTTCTTT. Its translation: CASHGLTGGRMGNTEAFF. Using reference TRBV19 and TRBJ1-1 for the parts outside the CDR3, the full variable domain is DGGITQSPKYLFRKEGQNVTLSCEQNLNHDAMYWYRQDPGQGLRLIYYSQIVNDFQKGDIAEGYSVSREKKESFPLTVTSAQKNPTAFYLCASHGLTGGRMGNTEAFFGQGTRLTVV.

J is TRBJ2-7 and V is TRBV18, with D possibly matching TRBD1 (6 bases). This CDR3 is 13 amino acids long. Germline V lookup: CDR1 KGHSH, CDR2 LQKENI. Trimming removed 4 bases at V and 5 bases at J, with 12 bases between. DNA of the CDR3: TGTGCCAGCTCACAACAGGGCGTCGACGAGCAGTACTTC. Its translation: CASSQQGVDEQYF. The whole variable domain, filled in from reference TRBV18 and TRBJ2-7, reads NAGVMQNPRHLVRRRGQEARLRCSPMKGHSHVYWYRQLPEEGLKFMVYLQKENIIDESGMPKERFSAEFPKEGPSILRIQQVVRGDSAAYFCASSQQGVDEQYFGPGTRLTVT.

The chain is built from TRBV5-6 and TRBJ2-6; D remains unclear. CDR3 length: 19 amino acids. Trimming took 0 bases from V and 0 from J, leaving 16 bases between them. CDR1 is SGHDT, CDR2 YYEEEE, per germline. This chain's CDR3 is CASSLGGATLLSGANVLTF. The CDR3, as DNA: TGTGCCAGCAGCTTGGGCGGAGCAACTTTACTCTCTGGGGCCAACGTCCTGACTTTC.

The rearrangement links TRBV12-5 to TRBJ2-5; a weak D match, TRBD1 (7 bases). The ends were cut back, 6 bases at V and 5 bases at J, with 19 bases in the middle. This CDR3 has 15 residues. Germline V gene lookup returns CDR1 LGHNT and CDR2 FRNRAP. For the CDR3, the DNA is TGTGCTAGTGGGTCGGGCCAGGGGGGAGTCGAGACCCAGTACTTC. It specifies CASGSGQGGVETQYF. Full variable domain (missing parts from reference TRBV12-5 and TRBJ2-5): DARVTQTPRHKVTEMGQEVTMRCQPILGHNTVFWYRQTMMQGLELLAYFRNRAPLDDSGMPKDRFSAEMPDATLATLKIQPSEPRDSAVYFCASGSGQGGVETQYFGPGTRLLVL.

CDR3 bases: TGTGCCAGCAGTATAACCGGGACTGTCCTACCCCAGCATTTT. Protein product: CASSITGTVLPQHF. This chain connects TRBV27 to TRBJ1-5; the D gene is possibly TRBD1 (5 bases). Trimming took off 5 bases at V and 10 bases at J, with 18 bases between the two ends. The CDR3 is 14 amino acids. The germline V gene has CDR1 MNHEY and CDR2 SMNVEV (reference sequence).

The chain has TRBV7-9 and TRBJ2-5; 7 nucleotides line up with TRBD1. The V gene's germline CDR1 is SEHNR and CDR2 FQNEAQ (reference sequence). V was pared by 1 base and J by 3 bases, with 5 bases of the junction left unmatched. There are 15 residues in the CDR3. DNA for the CDR3: TGTGCCAGCAGCTTAGGGGGGACAGAGAAAGAGACCCAGTACTTC. It specifies CASSLGGTEKETQYF.

The chain combines TRBV11-2 with TRBJ2-2, with D possibly called TRBD1 or TRBD2 (7 bases each). The CDR3 contains 16 residues. V was cut by 3 bases and J by 7 bases, with 18 bases left in between. CDR1 and CDR2 (germline): SGHAT, FQNNGV. The CDR3 DNA follows: TGTGCCAGCAGCTTCCCCGGGGGGACAGAACGCGGGGAGCTGTTTTTT. Residues: CASSFPGGTERGELFF.

The rearrangement links TRBV11-2 to TRBJ2-1, with TRBD2 as a possible D gene (7 bases). The CDR3 runs to 17 residues. Germline values: CDR1 SGHAT, CDR2 FQNNGV. The V end was cut by 1 base, the J end by 0 bases, with 13 bases between. The CDR3 DNA sequence: TGTGCCAGCAGCTTAGTGGGGGGGCCCCCCTCCTACAATGAGCAGTTCTTC. Protein: CASSLVGGPPSYNEQFF.

This clone was recorded only once. The chain links TRBV6-7 to TRBJ2-5; 9 bases fit TRBD2. TRBV6-7 is labeled an ORF, and its function is uncertain. V trimming: 6 bases; J trimming: 5 bases; junction bases outside the gene matches: 13. This CDR3 is built from 16 residues. The chain's CDR3 is CASRPLSGRAHETQYF. CDR3 coding DNA: TGTGCCAGCAGACCTCTTAGCGGGAGAGCTCACGAGACCCAGTACTTC.

V usage is TRBV7-8 and J usage is TRBJ2-3, with 7 bases lining up with TRBD1. The CDR3 loop spans 14 amino acids. The trim removed 3 bases at V and 3 bases at J, leaving 3 bases unmatched. The germline V gene encodes CDR1 SGHVS and CDR2 FQNEAQ. The DNA of the CDR3 is TGTGCCAGCAGCTTCCAGACAGGGACAGATACGCAGTATTTT. Its translation: CASSFQTGTDTQYF.

This chain links TRBV11-2 with TRBJ2-7; D is perhaps TRBD1 (6 bases). CDR3 size: 16 residues. Germline V gene data show CDR1 as SGHAT and CDR2 as FQNNGV. The germline V and J ends were trimmed by 4 bases and 6 bases, with 22 bases remaining between them. Written as DNA, the CDR3 is TGTGCCAGCAGCTCACGATCGGGACACCAAGAGGGCGAGCAGTACTTC. Protein: CASSSRSGHQEGEQYF.

A single count supports this clone. The chain couples TRBV9 to TRBJ2-2; TRBD1 matches at 10 bases. V lost 4 bases and J lost 0; bases outside the gene matches: 6. The V gene's germline CDR1 is SGDLS and CDR2 YYNGEE. The CDR3 has 17 amino acids. CDR3 sequence (DNA): TGTGCCAGCAGCCCATTCGGGACAGGGGCGAACACCGGGGAGCTGTTTTTT. It is translated as CASSPFGTGANTGELFF.